This T cell receptor (beta chain) was captured in a study of blood T cell repertoires in COVID-19. In the study's own analysis: Amplification from reference gene primers served as the basis for estimated nucleated cell counts. Sequencing was performed with immunoSEQ multiplex PCR; in TCRdb, only in-frame clones are kept and a portion is missing. V and J calls and clone size come straight from that table; D and trimming were deduced from the DNA. In the table there are fewer than 350,000 clones, around 90% of which are singletons. Recruitment covered 25 or so US areas and drew participants whose ages spanned roughly 18 to 89 years. This CDR3 has 15 amino acids. In germline, CDR1 is SGHNT, CDR2 YYREEE (reference sequence). With V trimmed by 0 bases and J by 4 bases, 6 bases remained unmatched.

Sequenced input: PBMCs or T cells enriched from blood (not recorded which). The source of this sequence is a woman in her twenties or thirties who had recovered from COVID-19. The chain is built from TRBV5-4 and TRBJ1-1, with 7 bases matching TRBD1. The CDR3 region is CASSLAGAGGTEAFF. The CDR3 bases are TGTGCCAGCAGCTTGGCCGGGGCAGGGGGCACTGAAGCTTTCTTT.